A selection of T cell receptor beta chains follows, all from one sample in a study of sequential checkpoint blockade in melanoma. Clones were sequenced by immunoSEQ multiplex PCR, and TCRdb holds only the in-frame ones, with some missing. In the table there are fewer than 25,000 clones, roughly 80% of which are singletons. The specimen comprised CD8+ T cells sorted from blood (inferred from file names), sampled from a patient given nivolumab and ipilimumab in sequence. These receptors were collected from a human donor with melanoma. Both conserved end residues are part of each CDR3.

v_gene	j_gene	CDR3aa
TRBV9	TRBJ1-4	CASSVGGDSVGKLFF
TRBV2	TRBJ1-2	CASGGYGYTF
TRBV6-5	TRBJ2-1	CASSYEREVDEQFF
TRBV10-1	TRBJ1-1	CASSELRDTEAFF
TRBV19	TRBJ2-2	CASREETGELFF
TRBV10-2	TRBJ1-2	CASSEVRYYGYTF
TRBV6-6	TRBJ2-3	CASSYFGGDSTDTQYF
TRBV6-1	TRBJ2-2	CANSGTDTGELFF
TRBV5-1	TRBJ1-2	CASSLTPESLYGYTF
TRBV5-1	TRBJ2-1	CASSSDSKLNEQFF
TRBV6-1	TRBJ1-5	CASSKEGNQPQHF
TRBV7-3	TRBJ2-5	CASSPLRQGETQYF
TRBV5-1	TRBJ2-7	CASSLRRASSYEQYF
TRBV28	TRBJ1-2	CASSLGDSGFGYTF
TRBV7-6	TRBJ1-1	CASSFQIDSPNTEAFF
TRBV2	TRBJ2-2	CASRPRATGELFF
TRBV28	TRBJ1-5	CASSSRQGNDRHQPQHF
TRBV7-9	TRBJ1-1	CATRRDLNTEAFF
TRBV30	TRBJ2-5	CAWRKASGIQETQYF
TRBV4-3	TRBJ1-1	CASSQEGTGGVYTEAFF
TRBV4-1	TRBJ1-5	CASSRTGGTSNQPQHF
TRBV7-9	TRBJ2-1	CASSSRTRVGDEQFF
TRBV5-5	TRBJ2-7	CASSLTAYEQYF
TRBV28	TRBJ1-1	CASSGQMNTEAFF
TRBV6-5	TRBJ1-3	CASSYGGEGNTIYF
TRBV6-5	TRBJ1-6	CASSYQTGEGTPLHF
TRBV28	TRBJ1-5	CASSPLQGEGSYGPQHF
TRBV30	TRBJ2-2	CAWKSWPIAGELFF
TRBV5-5	TRBJ2-7	CASSLEHRDRGYEQYF
TRBV4-2	TRBJ2-7	CASSQEGAPDSFEQYF
TRBV4-3	TRBJ1-3	CASSQLTASGNTIYF
TRBV27	TRBJ2-7	CASSGGLPRQYF
TRBV6-5	TRBJ2-7	CASSFGQGTYEQYF
TRBV25-1	TRBJ1-1	CASSVGANTEAFF
TRBV30	TRBJ1-5	CAWSRGGGQPQHF
TRBV7-8	TRBJ2-5	CASSFLGGGSAETQYF
TRBV25-1	TRBJ2-6	CASSELPRDPGANVLTF
TRBV7-9	TRBJ1-6	CASSKDRGNSPLHF
TRBV5-1	TRBJ2-7	CASSISGARTYEQYF
TRBV7-6	TRBJ2-5	CASSLSSGRTETQYF
TRBV29-1	TRBJ1-3	CSVGARGLGNTIYF
TRBV5-6	TRBJ1-4	CASSLGPTGGNEKLFF
TRBV11-3	TRBJ2-2	CASSPGTGSTGELFF
TRBV27	TRBJ1-5	CASSAARNSNQPQHF
TRBV25-1	TRBJ2-6	CASSRRPSGSSGANVLTF
TRBV5-1	TRBJ2-7	CASSLAGQGAIYEQYF
TRBV9	TRBJ2-7	CASSDGGYYEQYF
TRBV6-6	TRBJ2-7	CASSYLASGSSYEQYF
TRBV10-2	TRBJ2-2	CASSEPSELPGVHTGELFF
TRBV9	TRBJ1-2	CASSPTEGQGRYGYTF
TRBV5-4	TRBJ2-1	CAGSLTGEQFF
TRBV2	TRBJ2-1	CASRMVPGEQFF
TRBV7-8	TRBJ2-1	CASSISSGRALDEQFF
TRBV4-3	TRBJ2-5	CASSQDWEETQYF
TRBV19	TRBJ2-7	CASSIGGGESYEQYF
TRBV19	TRBJ1-5	CASSLYRDHQPQHF
TRBV5-4	TRBJ2-7	CASSLDISYEQYF
TRBV6-5	TRBJ2-7	CASSYSNPGEYEQYF
TRBV28	TRBJ1-5	CASSVTVTSNQPQHF